These T cell receptor beta chains were read from a single sample in a study of type 1 and type 2 diabetes patients. TCRdb reprocessed the multiplex PCR reads via MiXCR and lists one record per CDR3 protein. The data show 280,000 or so distinct CDR3 sequences, with around 50% seen just once and about an eighth held by the top ten. What was sequenced was peripheral blood mononuclear cells (PBMCs). Source of these receptors: a man aged 18-30 years with type 2 diabetes. Both conserved end residues are part of each CDR3. Each record gives: CDR3 protein, V gene, CDR3 length, J gene.

cdr3_aa: CAIKAGGYTF; v_call: TRBV10-3; cdr3_length: 10; j_call: TRBJ1-2
cdr3_aa: CSANRANYGYTF; v_call: TRBV20-1; cdr3_length: 12; j_call: TRBJ1-2
cdr3_aa: CASSLARGAEAFF; v_call: TRBV7-9; cdr3_length: 13; j_call: TRBJ1-1
cdr3_aa: CAEGGTSGPRETQYF; v_call: TRBV2; cdr3_length: 15; j_call: TRBJ2-5
cdr3_aa: CASSAEGFRTSGGYEQYF; v_call: TRBV7-9; cdr3_length: 18; j_call: TRBJ2-7
cdr3_aa: CASRTFGEGTDTQYF; v_call: TRBV19; cdr3_length: 15; j_call: TRBJ2-3
cdr3_aa: CASSLALTAGETQYF; v_call: TRBV5-1; cdr3_length: 15; j_call: TRBJ2-5
cdr3_aa: CASRGWGEQYF; v_call: TRBV6-5; cdr3_length: 11; j_call: NA
cdr3_aa: CAWMKIRVIYGYTF; v_call: TRBV30; cdr3_length: 14; j_call: TRBJ1-2
cdr3_aa: CSYGTSAGAFF; v_call: TRBV29-1; cdr3_length: 11; j_call: TRBJ1-1
cdr3_aa: CASNDPPGTGELFF; v_call: TRBV10-2; cdr3_length: 14; j_call: TRBJ2-2
cdr3_aa: CASSIYREETQYF; v_call: TRBV19; cdr3_length: 13; j_call: TRBJ2-5
cdr3_aa: CASSYAEGYTF; v_call: TRBV6-6; cdr3_length: 11; j_call: TRBJ1-2
cdr3_aa: CATRRQNYNEQFF; v_call: TRBV10-3; cdr3_length: 13; j_call: TRBJ2-1
cdr3_aa: CASFQTSGSRNEQFF; v_call: TRBV5-1; cdr3_length: 15; j_call: TRBJ2-1
cdr3_aa: CASSLTRDRVEIQYF; v_call: TRBV6-1; cdr3_length: 15; j_call: TRBJ2-5
cdr3_aa: CASSLARGHTGELFF; v_call: TRBV7-2; cdr3_length: 15; j_call: TRBJ2-2
cdr3_aa: CASVTSADDNEQFF; v_call: TRBV10-1; cdr3_length: 14; j_call: TRBJ2-1
cdr3_aa: CASSQDSGVGYNEQFF; v_call: TRBV4-1; cdr3_length: 16; j_call: TRBJ2-1
cdr3_aa: CAWSNDWYEQYF; v_call: TRBV30; cdr3_length: 12; j_call: TRBJ2-7
cdr3_aa: CASSRTSGGRFDTQYF; v_call: TRBV5-1; cdr3_length: 16; j_call: TRBJ2-3
cdr3_aa: CASSQEGINTGELFF; v_call: TRBV4-2; cdr3_length: 15; j_call: TRBJ2-2
cdr3_aa: CASNPLSGQIDEQFF; v_call: TRBV7-8; cdr3_length: 15; j_call: TRBJ2-1
cdr3_aa: CSARAAETQYF; v_call: TRBV20-1; cdr3_length: 11; j_call: TRBJ2-5
cdr3_aa: CASSLKRGSSYEQYF; v_call: TRBV12-3/TRBV12-4; cdr3_length: 15; j_call: TRBJ2-7
cdr3_aa: CASGLVRDISNYGYTF; v_call: TRBV12-5; cdr3_length: 16; j_call: TRBJ1-2
cdr3_aa: CASSTSTGVPEKLFF; v_call: TRBV6-5; cdr3_length: 15; j_call: TRBJ1-4